This TCR beta chain originates from a study of blood T cell repertoires in COVID-19. The overall study: Whether acute or convalescent, the COVID-19 samples came from the United States, Italy and Spain. T cells, B-cell-depleted T cells, or PBMCs supplied cDNA or gDNA.

Profiled with immunoSEQ multiplex PCR; TCRdb holds only in-frame clones, not every one. This table holds around 74,000 clones, roughly 90% found once. This CDR3 has 15 amino acids. The V end was cut by 4 bases, the J end by 1 base, with 14 bases between. Sequences were obtained from peripheral blood. This chain uses TRBV6-7 with TRBJ2-7; D gene uncertain. TRBV6-7 is an ORF, and what it does is uncertain. This sequence originates from a man in his fifties with active COVID-19. CDR3 in amino acids: CASSSPVNHSYEQYF. CDR3 sequence (DNA): TGTGCCAGCAGTTCCCCAGTTAACCATTCCTACGAGCAGTACTTC.